A single sample is the source of the 5 T cell receptor beta chains below, sequenced in a study of T cell changes during pregnancy in multiple sclerosis. TCRdb's table, derived via immunoSEQ multiplex PCR, lists solely in-frame clones and lacks some. The sample lists 60,000 to 65,000 clones; more than 90% were seen once. The sequenced sample was peripheral blood, obtained in the second trimester of pregnancy. The receptors stem from a female donor with multiple sclerosis, enrolled in a pregnancy study.

This chain connects TRBV19 to TRBJ2-1; 10 bases agree with TRBD2. V trimming: 7 bases; J trimming: 0 bases; junction bases outside the gene matches: 9. Germline V gene lookup returns CDR1 LNHDA and CDR2 SQIVND (reference sequence). CDR3 length equals 17 residues. The CDR3 DNA reads TGTGCCAGTACTCCGACTAGCGGGCTAGACTCCTACAATGAGCAGTTCTTC. Its protein is CASTPTSGLDSYNEQFF.

The V and J genes are TRBV27 and TRBJ2-3; 9 bases agree with TRBD2. V lost 7 bases to trimming and J lost 0 bases; unmatched junction nucleotides: 8. CDR3 length: 16 amino acids. From germline, CDR1 is MNHEY and CDR2 SMNVEV (reference sequence). CDR3 sequence reads: CASTPGLAGSTDTQYF. CDR3 coding DNA: TGTGCCAGCACCCCGGGGCTAGCGGGGAGCACAGATACGCAGTATTTT.

The chain is built from TRBV5-1 and TRBJ2-3; D gene uncertain. This CDR3 has 14 residues. V was shortened by 1 base and J by 1 base, with 7 bases between the two germline ends. CDR1 is SGHRS, CDR2 YFSETQ, per germline. CDR3 nucleotide sequence: TGCGCCAGCAGCTTGCTTGCGGGCACAGATACGCAGTATTTT. As protein: CASSLLAGTDTQYF.

This chain connects TRBV6-6 to TRBJ2-1; TRBD2 is a possible D gene (5 bases). The ends were cut back, 1 base at V and 7 bases at J, with 8 bases in the middle. Germline loops: CDR1 MNHNY, CDR2 SVGAGI (reference sequence). This CDR3 contains 13 residues. The CDR3 protein is CASSYFSGNEQFF. CDR3 DNA: TGTGCCAGCAGTTACTTTTCGGGGAATGAGCAGTTCTTC.

J is TRBJ1-1 and V is TRBV5-1, with 9 positions matching TRBD1. There are 15 residues in the CDR3. CDR1 is SGHRS, CDR2 YFSETQ, per germline. Trimming cost V 0 bases and J 7 bases; bases outside gene matches: 7. The CDR3 region is CASSLGIPGQGEAFF. CDR3 coding DNA: TGCGCCAGCAGCTTGGGAATTCCGGGACAGGGTGAAGCTTTCTTT. Full variable domain (rest looked up from reference TRBV5-1 and TRBJ1-1): KAGVTQTPRYLIKTRGQQVTLSCSPISGHRSVSWYQQTPGQGLQFLFEYFSETQRNKGNFPGRFSGRQFSNSRSEMNVSTLELGDSALYLCASSLGIPGQGEAFFGQGTRLTVV.